These 12 T cell receptor beta chains came from one sample sequenced in a study of cytomegalovirus exposure and HLA in healthy donors listed by TCRdb under 2017. Libraries were prepared through the immunoSEQ multiplex PCR assay. For the multiplex PCR, a mixture combining 60 forward primers for TCR Vbeta segments and 13 reverse primers for TCR Jbeta segments was used. TCRdb took over this immuneACCESS table, retaining in-frame rearrangements with V and J assigned. Such tables are incomplete; in checked studies, under half of the missing clones stem from an unresolved V gene, and the remainder is unexplained. The sample profile shows some 140,000 clones; around three quarters of them were found once. Approximately 0.97% of the sample comes from the top ten. Sequencing was carried out using PBMCs. The receptors originated from a man younger than 35 in good health and CMV-seronegative.

Of note for this clone: One junction end does not reproduce the germline sequence, and a read error may be involved. The CDR3 DNA reads as TGTGCTAGCAGCTCCGGGGCCTACAATGAGCAGTTCTTC. Protein sequence: CASSSGAYNEQFF. The V and J genes are TRBV7-7 and TRBJ2-1, with D possibly matching TRBD2 (5 bases). Germline V CDR1 and CDR2: SSHAT, FNYEAQ (reference sequence). The CDR3 runs to 13 residues.

This chain joins TRBV9 and TRBJ1-5, with D unclear. The V end lost 3 bases, the J end lost 2 bases, and 6 bases lay between the germline ends. CDR1 is SGDLS and CDR2 is YYNGEE in the germline V gene. The CDR3 contains 13 residues. The CDR3 nucleotides are TGTGCCAGCAGCGGTAGTGGCAATCAGCCCCAGCATTTT. Residues: CASSGSGNQPQHF.

This chain connects TRBV7-9 to TRBJ1-2; D might be TRBD1 (5 bases). The V gene's germline CDR1 is SEHNR and CDR2 FQNEAQ (reference sequence). The CDR3 covers 13 residues. V lost 5 bases and J 8 bases, leaving 15 bases between the germline ends. The CDR3 region has the DNA TGTGCCAGCAGCGTTCGGACAATTGGGGGCTACACCTTC. Translated, it gives CASSVRTIGGYTF.

The genes are TRBV4-3 and TRBJ2-2; D may be TRBD2 (5 bases). Germline CDR1 is LGHNA and CDR2 is YSLEER. The length of the CDR3 is 15 residues. The V and J ends lost 0 bases and 4 bases respectively, with 9 bases between them. CDR3 in amino acids: CASSQDFGSTGELFF. In DNA, the CDR3 is TGCGCCAGCAGCCAAGATTTTGGGAGCACCGGGGAGCTGTTTTTT.

V usage is TRBV25-1 and J usage is TRBJ2-1; possible D gene TRBD1, 6 bases. Trimming stripped 3 bases from V and 4 bases from J, with 7 bases between. CDR3 size: 13 residues. Germline CDR1 and CDR2: MGHDK and SYGVNS. CDR3 sequence: CASSDGQYNEQFF. In nucleotides, the CDR3 is TGTGCCAGCAGTGATGGACAGTACAATGAGCAGTTCTTC.

The chain carries TRBV30 and TRBJ1-1, with TRBD1 matching 7 bases. Trimming took 5 bases from V and 7 from J; bases not matched to a gene: 7. Germline CDR1 reads GTSNPN; CDR2 reads SVGIG (reference sequence). CDR3 size: 12 residues. CDR3 sequence reads: CAWGDSPHEAFF. CDR3 nucleotide sequence: TGTGCCTGGGGGGACAGCCCACATGAAGCTTTCTTT.

The chain combines TRBV30 with TRBJ2-7, with 8 bases identical to TRBD1. The CDR3 runs to 15 residues. J gave up 5 bases and V 2 bases, and 11 bases lay outside the gene matches. Germline V gives CDR1 GTSNPN, CDR2 SVGIG (reference sequence). The DNA for the CDR3 is TGTGCCTGGAGTTACCTGGGACAGGTTGAGGACGAGCAGTACTTC. Its translation is CAWSYLGQVEDEQYF.

The chain couples TRBV7-2 to TRBJ1-5; 10 positions agree with TRBD1. Germline CDR1 reads SGHTA; CDR2 reads FQGNSA. CDR3 length equals 17 residues. J gave up 0 bases and V 5 bases, and 7 bases lay outside the gene matches. The DNA of the CDR3 is TGTGCCAGCAGCACGGGACAGGGGCTACGTAGCAATCAGCCCCAGCATTTT. Its protein is CASSTGQGLRSNQPQHF.

The chain employs TRBV12-5 and TRBJ2-7, with 7 bases lining up with TRBD1. The CDR3 sequence is 15 residues long. Unmatched junction bases numbered 6, after V lost 3 bases and J lost 1 base. Germline values: CDR1 LGHNT, CDR2 FRNRAP. CDR3 nucleotides: TGTGCTAGTGGTTTTCCTCGGACAGGATCCTACGAGCAGTACTTC. Amino acids: CASGFPRTGSYEQYF.

The J gene is TRBJ2-1, the V gene TRBV4-2; 7 bases align to TRBD1. Germline CDR1 is LGHNA and CDR2 is YNFKEQ. The CDR3 extends over 16 amino acids. V lost 1 base to trimming and J lost 4 bases; unmatched junction nucleotides: 7. The CDR3 nucleotides are TGTGCCAGCAGCCAAGGGGGTGGGACAGAGTACAATGAGCAGTTCTTC. It yields the protein CASSQGGGTEYNEQFF.

This chain uses TRBV10-3 with TRBJ1-1, with unresolved D. The V gene's germline CDR1 is ENHRY and CDR2 SYGVKD. CDR3 length: 11 residues. Trimming took 3 bases from V and 7 from J, leaving 6 bases between them. The DNA of the CDR3 is TGTGCCATCAGTGACGGTCTTGAAGCTTTCTTT. Protein sequence: CAISDGLEAFF.

This clone occurred a few times. The genes are TRBV5-6 and TRBJ1-1; no reliable D call. Germline CDR1 and CDR2: SGHDT and YYEEEE. The CDR3 has 14 residues. Between the trimmed V and J ends, which lost 0 bases and 6 bases, there was a span of 12 bases. DNA for the CDR3: TGTGCCAGCAGCTTGGGGAGGGTGCTACCTGAAGCTTTCTTT. Its translation is CASSLGRVLPEAFF. The full variable domain, in which reference TRBV5-6 and TRBJ1-1 provide the parts outside the CDR3, is DAGVTQSPTHLIKTRGQQVTLRCSPKSGHDTVSWYQQALGQGPQFIFQYYEEEERQRGNFPDRFSGHQFPNYSSELNVNALLLGDSALYLCASSLGRVLPEAFFGQGTRLTVV.